Below, 14 T cell receptor beta chains from the same sample are listed, as sequenced in a study of blood T cell repertoires in COVID-19. Using immunoSEQ multiplex PCR, the repertoire was profiled, and TCRdb retains in-frame clones only, with some absent. The sample carries approximately 140,000 clones, about four fifths recorded once. The sample taken for sequencing was peripheral blood. The receptors here all came from a woman older than 75 in a cohort sampled during active or convalescent COVID-19.

Of note for this clone: This sample includes further DNA sequences coding for the same CDR3. V is TRBV4-1 and J is TRBJ1-2, with TRBD1 matching over 7 bases. This CDR3 is 13 amino acids long. Germline V gene lookup returns CDR1 MGHRA and CDR2 YSYEKL. J was trimmed by 7 bases and V by 4 bases; bases with no gene match: 6. CDR3 nucleotide sequence: TGCGCCAGCAGCCTCACAGGGGCAGGTGGCTACACCTTC. Its protein product is CASSLTGAGGYTF.

The CDR3 loop is CASSLAGTPKGTDTQYF. Here the CDR3 DNA reads TGTGCCAGCAGCTTGGCCGGGACACCGAAAGGCACAGATACGCAGTATTTT. The chain recombines TRBV5-6 with TRBJ2-3, with D perhaps matching TRBD1 (6 bases). The CDR3 runs 17 residues. In germline, CDR1 is SGHDT, CDR2 YYEEEE. V lost 0 bases, J lost 1 base, and 15 bases lay in between.

V is TRBV6-5 and J is TRBJ1-1; tentative D call: TRBD1 (5 bases). The ends were cut back, 7 bases at V and 2 bases at J, with 17 bases in the middle. In germline, CDR1 is MNHEY, CDR2 SVGAGI. The CDR3 has 15 residues. The CDR3 DNA is TGTGCCAGCACTCTCGGCGGGGCGCGCAACACTGAAGCTTTCTTT. Amino acids: CASTLGGARNTEAFF.

Here the CDR3 DNA reads TGCGCCAGCAGCTTGAAGGGGGTTTTTAGCACAGATACGCAGTATTTT. Its translation is CASSLKGVFSTDTQYF. The chain is built from TRBV5-1 and TRBJ2-3, with a possible D match to TRBD1 (6 bases). Deletions cut 1 base from V and 0 bases from J, with 12 bases between. This CDR3 is built from 16 residues. Germline CDR1 SGHRS, CDR2 YFSETQ.

This clone was observed once. The chain uses TRBV6-6 and TRBJ1-4, with D perhaps TRBD1 (5 bases). There are 14 residues in the CDR3. V lost 6 bases and J 5 bases, leaving 13 bases between the germline ends. Germline loops: CDR1 MNHNY, CDR2 SVGAGI (reference sequence). The CDR3 protein is CASRQTAINEKLFF. In DNA, the CDR3 is TGTGCCAGCAGACAGACAGCAATAAATGAAAAACTGTTTTTT.

A few counts support this clone. The CDR3 DNA reads TGTGCCAGCAGCTCAACTCGGACTAGCGGAGGCACCGGGGAGCTGTTTTTT. Protein sequence: CASSSTRTSGGTGELFF. V usage is TRBV13 and J usage is TRBJ2-2; 10 bases fit TRBD2. The V segment lost 4 bases and the J segment 4 bases; nucleotides outside the gene matches: 9. The CDR3 contains 17 residues. The V gene's germline CDR1 is PRHDT and CDR2 FYEKMQ (reference sequence).

The chain couples TRBV6-5 to TRBJ2-7; 8 bases are a match to TRBD1. CDR1 MNHEY and CDR2 SVGAGI come from the germline V gene. The J segment lost 4 bases and the V segment lost 2 bases, leaving 7 bases of the junction unmatched. This CDR3 contains 15 residues. The DNA for the CDR3 is TGTGCCAGCAGTTACACAGGGGGGCGGTTATACGAGCAGTACTTC. Its translation is CASSYTGGRLYEQYF.

V and J are TRBV5-5 and TRBJ2-5, with 13 positions matching TRBD2. This CDR3 is built from 16 residues. V shed 4 bases, J shed 5 bases, and the junction held 8 bases outside the gene matches. Germline V gene lookup returns CDR1 SGHKS and CDR2 YYEKEE (reference sequence). The CDR3 region is CASSGPLAGGPETQYF. DNA of the CDR3: TGTGCCAGCAGCGGCCCACTAGCGGGGGGGCCGGAGACCCAGTACTTC.

V gene TRBV5-8 combines with J gene TRBJ2-1; 7 positions match TRBD1. V lost 3 bases, J lost 6 bases, and 3 bases stayed unmatched. Germline V CDR1 and CDR2: SGHTS, YDEGEE. The CDR3 totals 13 residues. CDR3 coding DNA: TGTGCCAGCAGCTCGGGACAGCGCAATGAGCAGTTCTTC. Protein sequence: CASSSGQRNEQFF.

The V gene is TRBV6-2 or TRBV6-3, the J gene TRBJ2-7; 8 bases match TRBD1. J gave up 2 bases and V 5 bases, and 5 bases lay outside the gene matches. This CDR3 contains 14 residues. Germline-derived CDR1 and CDR2 are MNHEY and SVGEGT. The CDR3 loop is CASSPGTGPYEQYV. As DNA, the CDR3 is TGTGCCAGCAGTCCCGGGACAGGCCCCTACGAGCAGTACGTC.

V and J are TRBV5-4 and TRBJ2-3; 7 nucleotides agree with TRBD2. Germline CDR1 reads SGHNT; CDR2 reads YYREEE (reference sequence). Losses at the gene ends were 4 bases for V and 3 bases for J; bases not matched to a gene: 8. CDR3 length: 15 amino acids. This CDR3 reads CASSGGLVGTDTQYF. CDR3 DNA sequence: TGTGCCAGCAGCGGTGGACTAGTGGGTACAGATACGCAGTATTTT.

The V gene is TRBV29-1, the J gene TRBJ1-2; unclear D gene. Germline V gene sequence: CDR1 SQVTM, CDR2 ANQGSEA. V was clipped by 5 bases and J by 3 bases, with 13 bases between them. This CDR3 contains 13 residues. The CDR3 DNA is TGCAGCGTTTTGGATCGGGGAGACTATGGCTACACCTTC. It yields the protein CSVLDRGDYGYTF.

This clone was observed many times. The chain carries TRBV19 and TRBJ1-5; 7 positions match TRBD1. The CDR3 is 12 amino acids. The V and J ends lost 7 bases and 6 bases, in that order; junction bases with no gene match: 3. CDR1 is LNHDA and CDR2 is SQIVND in the germline V gene (reference sequence). This CDR3 reads CASNNRGQPQHF. The CDR3 DNA is TGTGCCAGTAACAACAGGGGTCAGCCCCAGCATTTT. The full variable domain, with the rest looked up from reference TRBV19 and TRBJ1-5, is DGGITQSPKYLFRKEGQNVTLSCEQNLNHDAMYWYRQDPGQGLRLIYYSQIVNDFQKGDIAEGYSVSREKKESFPLTVTSAQKNPTAFYLCASNNRGQPQHFGDGTRLSIL.

This sequence joins TRBV9 and TRBJ1-6; D not certain. The CDR3 is made up of 16 amino acids. Germline V gives CDR1 SGDLS, CDR2 YYNGEE. Trimming shortened V by 3 bases and J by 0 bases, and 10 bases separated the two germline ends. In nucleotides, the CDR3 is TGTGCCAGCAGCGAGGGAGGTGGCTCCTATAATTCACCCCTCCACTTT. Protein: CASSEGGGSYNSPLHF.